The present TCR beta chain was sequenced within a study of cytomegalovirus exposure and HLA in healthy donors. Study-wide results and caveats: A list of approximately 150 TCR beta chains associated with cytomegalovirus was given.

Only in-frame clones appear in the TCRdb table, and some are missing; sequencing was by immunoSEQ multiplex PCR. The repertoire holds over 150,000 clones, about 96% seen once, with about 0.89% in the top ten. Concerning this clone itself: No antigen is known for it.

From germline, CDR1 is MNHEY and CDR2 SMNVEV (reference sequence). The CDR3 sequence is 14 residues long. The V and J ends lost 8 bases and 7 bases, in that order; junction bases with no gene match: 11. The sequencing input was PBMCs. V is TRBV27 and J is TRBJ1-2; 9 bases are shared with TRBD1. This sequence was found in a woman aged 18-30 years in good health and CMV-seronegative. The CDR3 nucleotides are TGTGCCAGCGCTGACCACAGGGGGCACGGTGGCTACACCTTC. Translation gives CASADHRGHGGYTF.